This T cell receptor (beta chain) came from a study of T cell responses to AZD1222 COVID-19 vaccine. Samples with a second dose at about 4 or about 12 weeks were pooled together. Concerning this clone: Its antigen is unknown.

The study's findings and limits: Unmutated variant regions reportedly attract nearly half of all spike-specific TCRs.

Some clones are missing from TCRdb's copy, which holds only in-frame ones; the method was immunoSEQ multiplex PCR. This table has 85,000 to 95,000 clones, around 91% appearing once. The V end was cut by 2 bases, the J end by 2 bases, with 12 bases between. CDR3 length: 15 amino acids. Germline-derived CDR1 and CDR2 are SGHNT and YENEEA. The receptor comes from an adult who received the AZD1222 COVID-19 vaccine. The sequences come from peripheral blood, collected 28 days after the second AZD1222 dose. This chain links TRBV11-3 with TRBJ1-1; TRBD1 might be the D (6 bases). The CDR3 is CASSLRRGTNTEAFF. CDR3 coding DNA: TGTGCCAGCAGCTTAAGAAGGGGGACAAACACTGAAGCTTTCTTT.